The 25 T cell receptor beta chains below were found in one sample sequenced in a study of T cell responses to AZD1222 COVID-19 vaccine. The repertoire was sequenced with immunoSEQ multiplex PCR; TCRdb's copy has only in-frame clones and lacks some. The table shows around 200,000 clones, with around nine tenths occurring only once. This specimen consisted of peripheral blood, obtained on day 0 of AZD1222 vaccination. These receptors came from an adult in good health.

The chain joins TRBV28 to TRBJ2-1, with 9 nucleotides matching TRBD1. Germline V gene lookup returns CDR1 MDHEN and CDR2 SYDVKM. Trimming took 3 bases from V and 2 from J; bases not matched to a gene: 2. The CDR3 totals 15 residues. The CDR3 reads CASSLNRGPYNEQFF. The CDR3 DNA reads TGTGCCAGCAGTTTGAACAGGGGGCCCTACAATGAGCAGTTCTTC. Combining the CDR3 with reference TRBV28 and TRBJ2-1 gives the whole variable domain DVKVTQSSRYLVKRTGEKVFLECVQDMDHENMFWYRQDPGLGLRLIYFSYDVKMKEKGDIPEGYSVSREKKERFSLILESASTNQTSMYLCASSLNRGPYNEQFFGPGTRLTVL.

This CDR3 reads CASSSYGYTF. The CDR3 DNA reads TGTGCCAGTAGCAGTTATGGCTACACCTTC. J is TRBJ1-2 and V is TRBV19; D not resolved. CDR1 is LNHDA and CDR2 is SQIVND in the germline V gene (reference sequence). This CDR3 contains 10 residues. V lost 6 bases and J 5 bases, leaving 4 bases between the germline ends.

This chain uses TRBV30 with TRBJ1-2; 7 nucleotides align to TRBD1. The CDR3 length is 13 residues. From germline, CDR1 is GTSNPN and CDR2 SVGIG (reference sequence). V was clipped by 8 bases and J by 0 bases; unmatched bases: 6. The chain's CDR3 is CAGWTGANYGYTF. CDR3 in DNA: TGTGCCGGTTGGACAGGAGCTAACTATGGCTACACCTTC.

The V gene is TRBV9, the J gene TRBJ2-2; 12 bases fit TRBD2. This CDR3 has 16 residues. Unmatched junction bases numbered 9, after V lost 5 bases and J lost 7 bases. Germline CDR1 is SGDLS and CDR2 is YYNGEE. For the CDR3, the DNA is TGTGCCAGCAGACAAACTAGCGGGGGGTCGGTCGGGGAGCTGTTTTTT. It encodes CASRQTSGGSVGELFF.

CDR3 nucleotide sequence: TGCAGTGCTAGTTCAAGTCCCGGGAGATCCTATCAGCCCCAGCATTTT. Its protein is CSASSSPGRSYQPQHF. V is TRBV20-1 and J is TRBJ1-5; D not resolved. Trimming removed 3 bases from V and 5 bases from J, with 20 bases in between. Germline lookup yields CDR1 DFQATT and CDR2 SNEGSKA (reference sequence). The CDR3 has 16 residues.

CDR3 protein: CASSFLTGELFF. CDR3 in DNA: TGTGCCAGCAGTTTTCTTACCGGGGAGCTGTTTTTT. The chain links TRBV2 to TRBJ2-2; D unresolved. The CDR3 extends over 12 amino acids. Germline assignment: CDR1 SNHLY and CDR2 FYNNEI. V lost 5 bases and J 5 bases, leaving 6 bases between the germline ends. Complete variable domain (other parts from reference TRBV2 and TRBJ2-2): EPEVTQTPSHQVTQMGQEVILRCVPISNHLYFYWYRQILGQKVEFLVSFYNNEISEKSEIFDDQFSVERPDGSNFTLKIRSTKLEDSAMYFCASSFLTGELFFGEGSRLTVL.

The chain combines TRBV12-3 or TRBV12-4 with TRBJ1-3; D remains ambiguous. Trimming pared 2 bases from V and 3 bases from J, leaving 5 bases between. This CDR3 is 13 amino acids long. As DNA, the CDR3 is TGTGCCAGCAGTTTACATGGTGGAAACACCATATATTTT. Translation: CASSLHGGNTIYF.

The count of this clone is one. The chain carries TRBV9 and TRBJ1-1; no clear D. Trimming took 0 bases from V and 7 from J, leaving 13 bases between them. This CDR3 contains 14 residues. Germline loops: CDR1 SGDLS, CDR2 YYNGEE. CDR3 sequence (DNA): TGTGCCAGCAGCGTAGGCGGTGACCTGAATGAAGCTTTCTTT. This translates into CASSVGGDLNEAFF.

On this clone itself: Other DNA sequences in the same sample also yield this CDR3. The rearrangement uses TRBV9 and TRBJ1-2; D is unclear. V was shortened by 0 bases and J by 1 base, with 4 bases between the two germline ends. The CDR3 runs 13 residues. CDR1 and CDR2 from the germline V gene are SGDLS and YYNGEE. The CDR3 loop is CASSVDRNYGYTF. The DNA of the CDR3 is TGTGCCAGCAGCGTAGATCGTAACTATGGCTACACCTTC.

The chain has TRBV28 and TRBJ1-1; the match to TRBD1 covers 7 bases. Per germline, CDR1 MDHEN and CDR2 SYDVKM. The CDR3 spans 14 residues. The ends lost 4 bases at V and 3 bases at J; junction bases unmatched: 5. CDR3 nucleotides: TGTGCCAGCAGTTGGACAGGAGGTGACACTGAAGCTTTCTTT. This translates into CASSWTGGDTEAFF.

The chain combines TRBV28 with TRBJ2-1; maybe TRBD1 (6 bases). Deletions cut 8 bases from V and 0 bases from J, with 14 bases between. CDR1 is MDHEN and CDR2 is SYDVKM in the germline V gene. The CDR3 runs 15 residues. CDR3: CASGKGHSSYNEQFF. DNA of the CDR3: TGTGCCAGCGGCAAGGGACACAGCTCCTACAATGAGCAGTTCTTC. The full variable domain, rest sourced from reference TRBV28 and TRBJ2-1, is DVKVTQSSRYLVKRTGEKVFLECVQDMDHENMFWYRQDPGLGLRLIYFSYDVKMKEKGDIPEGYSVSREKKERFSLILESASTNQTSMYLCASGKGHSSYNEQFFGPGTRLTVL.

This chain connects TRBV4-3 to TRBJ1-6, with a possible D match to TRBD1 (5 bases). Germline V gene data show CDR1 as LGHNA and CDR2 as YSLEER. The CDR3 spans 18 residues. V was clipped by 0 bases and J by 0 bases, with 12 bases between them. The CDR3 DNA reads TGCGCCAGCAGCCAAGAAGAAAACAGGAGCTCCTATAATTCACCCCTCCACTTT. Translation gives CASSQEENRSSYNSPLHF.

The J gene is TRBJ2-7, the V gene TRBV6-5; TRBD1 agrees at 8 bases. The CDR3 has 14 residues. V was clipped by 6 bases and J by 4 bases; unmatched bases: 8. Per germline, CDR1 MNHEY and CDR2 SVGAGI. The CDR3 DNA follows: TGTGCCAGCAGCCGGACCGGGACAGGATACGAGCAGTACTTC. Its translation: CASSRTGTGYEQYF.

This clone was found a few times. The chain has TRBV6-5 and TRBJ2-2, with unresolved D. V lost 4 bases and J 7 bases, leaving 19 bases between the germline ends. Germline V gene data show CDR1 as MNHEY and CDR2 as SVGAGI. The CDR3 consists of 16 residues. The CDR3: CASSSDWRGSGGELFF. The CDR3, as DNA: TGTGCCAGCAGTTCCGACTGGAGAGGTAGTGGCGGGGAGCTGTTTTTT.

V usage is TRBV11-2 and J usage is TRBJ2-3; 7 bases match TRBD1. The CDR3 is 16 residues long. V lost 3 bases to trimming and J lost 2 bases; unmatched junction nucleotides: 8. Germline-derived CDR1 and CDR2 are SGHAT and FQNNGV. This CDR3 reads CASSFPEGAPTDTQYF. In DNA, the CDR3 is TGTGCCAGCAGCTTCCCCGAGGGGGCCCCCACAGATACGCAGTATTTT.

The J gene is TRBJ1-1, the V gene TRBV6-1; TRBD1 might be the D (6 bases). The CDR3 totals 13 residues. From germline, CDR1 is MNHNS and CDR2 SASEGT. Trimming stripped 1 base from V and 3 bases from J, with 6 bases between. CDR3 in DNA: TGTGCCAGCAGTGAAGACAGGGACACTGAAGCTTTCTTT. Translating it yields CASSEDRDTEAFF.

The rearrangement uses TRBV5-1 and TRBJ1-2; D is unresolved. There are 12 residues in the CDR3. V lost 4 bases to trimming and J lost 8 bases, with 12 bases between them. Germline V CDR1 and CDR2: SGHRS, YFSETQ. In DNA form, the CDR3 reads TGCGCCAGCAGCACGGACGGCATCGGCTACACCTTC. Translating gives CASSTDGIGYTF.

The chain is built from TRBV18 and TRBJ1-5; a weak D match, TRBD1 (5 bases). V was pared by 2 bases and J by 9 bases, with 8 bases between. From germline, CDR1 is KGHSH and CDR2 LQKENI. The CDR3 is 12 amino acids. The CDR3 region is CASSPRDGPQHF. The CDR3 bases are TGTGCCAGCTCACCAAGGGACGGGCCCCAGCATTTT.

Only one count was recorded for this clone. The rearrangement uses TRBV19 and TRBJ2-3; 7 positions agree with TRBD2. CDR1 and CDR2 from the germline V gene are LNHDA and SQIVND (reference sequence). The CDR3 is 15 residues long. Unmatched junction bases numbered 6, after V lost 5 bases and J lost 1 base. This chain's CDR3 is CASSLSGPRTDTQYF. The CDR3 coding sequence is TGTGCCAGTAGTCTTAGCGGGCCCCGCACAGATACGCAGTATTTT.

The chain uses TRBV19 and TRBJ2-1; TRBD2 matches 9 bases. This CDR3 region has 15 residues. The J segment lost 6 bases and the V segment lost 5 bases, leaving 8 bases of the junction unmatched. The germline V gene has CDR1 LNHDA and CDR2 SQIVND (reference sequence). In nucleotides, the CDR3 is TGTGCCAGTAGTTCCTGGGGTAGCGGGAGCAATGAGCAGTTCTTC. Protein product: CASSSWGSGSNEQFF.

The chain couples TRBV9 to TRBJ1-1; the D gene is possibly TRBD1 (6 bases). V lost 4 bases and J 3 bases, leaving 16 bases between the germline ends. The CDR3 consists of 15 residues. Germline loops: CDR1 SGDLS, CDR2 YYNGEE. CDR3 sequence: CASSPYYREDTEAFF. Here the CDR3 DNA reads TGTGCCAGCAGCCCATACTACAGGGAGGACACTGAAGCTTTCTTT.

V gene TRBV5-1 combines with J gene TRBJ2-6, with D uncertain. V was pared by 5 bases and J by 0 bases, with 15 bases between. CDR1 is SGHRS, CDR2 YFSETQ, per germline. This CDR3 comprises 17 residues. CDR3 sequence (DNA): TGCGCCAGCAGTCGGAGTGGGTCCAACTCTGGGGCCAACGTCCTGACTTTC. Translated, it gives CASSRSGSNSGANVLTF. The variable domain in full, completed from reference TRBV5-1 and TRBJ2-6, reads KAGVTQTPRYLIKTRGQQVTLSCSPISGHRSVSWYQQTPGQGLQFLFEYFSETQRNKGNFPGRFSGRQFSNSRSEMNVSTLELGDSALYLCASSRSGSNSGANVLTFGAGSRLTVL.

This chain connects TRBV6-2 or TRBV6-3 to TRBJ1-3; D unclear. The CDR3 is made up of 16 amino acids. Germline V gives CDR1 MNHEY, CDR2 SVGEGT. V lost 7 bases to trimming and J lost 0 bases, with 16 bases between them. For the CDR3, the DNA is TGTGCCAGCACTTATAGGCGTTCAGACTCTGGAAACACCATATATTTT. It yields the protein CASTYRRSDSGNTIYF.

The CDR3 spells CASSPPRDREGTGANVLTF. CDR3 nucleotide sequence: TGTGCCAGTAGTCCCCCCCGGGACAGGGAGGGGACTGGGGCCAACGTCCTGACTTTC. The V gene is TRBV19, the J gene TRBJ2-6; 9 bases fit TRBD1. The CDR3 totals 19 residues. Germline V gene lookup returns CDR1 LNHDA and CDR2 SQIVND (reference sequence). V shed 5 bases and J 2 bases; nucleotides not matched to a gene: 13. Using reference TRBV19 and TRBJ2-6 for the parts outside the CDR3, the full variable domain is DGGITQSPKYLFRKEGQNVTLSCEQNLNHDAMYWYRQDPGQGLRLIYYSQIVNDFQKGDIAEGYSVSREKKESFPLTVTSAQKNPTAFYLCASSPPRDREGTGANVLTFGAGSRLTVL.

V gene TRBV4-3 combines with J gene TRBJ1-2, with D hard to call. Per the germline V gene, CDR1 is LGHNA and CDR2 is YSLEER. CDR3 length: 16 residues. Trimming removed 0 bases at V and 3 bases at J, with 14 bases between. In DNA, the CDR3 is TGCGCCAGCAGCCAAGAAGCAGTCTCGGTAGACTATGGCTACACCTTC. It is translated as CASSQEAVSVDYGYTF.